This entry describes one T cell receptor (beta chain). This sample is drawn from a study of Ad26.COV2.S vaccination and SARS-CoV-2 variants. Study details: Recipients of Ad26.COV2.S got it intramuscularly, once or twice 56 days apart.

Trimming cost V 4 bases and J 7 bases, with 6 bases left between them. Per the germline V gene, CDR1 is DFQATT and CDR2 is SNEGSKA (reference sequence). The CDR3 is 10 amino acids. Treatment of the sample: around 19 received Ad26.COV2.S at low or high dose, single or two shots; about 5 received placebo; per-sample allocation not given. Sample collection was performed on day 63 after the first vaccine or placebo injection. Produced via immunoSEQ multiplex PCR; TCRdb's table is partial and in-frame only. The table records about 680,000 clones, 89% of them present only once. The genes are TRBV20-1 and TRBJ2-3; no clear D. Source: peripheral blood, taken in a trial of Ad26.COV2.S vaccine versus placebo. The sequence was obtained from a person between 18 and 65 years old who received the Ad26.COV2.S COVID-19 vaccine or a placebo. CDR3 nucleotide sequence: TGCAGTGCTAACTTATATACGCAGTATTTT. Its protein product is CSANLYTQYF.